Reported below is one T cell receptor (beta chain). Its antigen is as yet unknown. This sample was included in a study of early T cells in non-severe SARS-CoV-2 infection. Study at large: Investigators sequenced bulk RNA drawn from unsorted whole blood, and chains remained unpaired. General study points: The study's VDJdb matching favored anti-spike CD8 responses and missed private and CD4 specificities.

The CDR3 loop spans 15 amino acids. Germline CDR1 reads MDHEN; CDR2 reads SYDVKM. V was trimmed by 8 bases and J by 2 bases, leaving 19 bases between them. As part of library construction, unique molecular identifiers were attached to individual cDNA molecules. TCRdb reprocessed the 5' RACE reads via MiXCR and lists one record per CDR3 protein. The sample shows some 61,000 distinct CDR3 sequences, about 13% of them seen only once. The clonotype was recovered from an adult who was a healthcare worker with PCR-confirmed SARS-CoV-2 infection or an uninfected control (not recorded which). The chain carries TRBV28 and TRBJ2-7, with D perhaps assigned TRBD1 or TRBD2 (5 bases each). The specimen sequenced was whole blood. For the CDR3, the DNA is TGTGCCAGCTTATTTTTGGGACCGGGACCCTACGAGCAGTACTTC. Encoded protein: CASLFLGPGPYEQYF.